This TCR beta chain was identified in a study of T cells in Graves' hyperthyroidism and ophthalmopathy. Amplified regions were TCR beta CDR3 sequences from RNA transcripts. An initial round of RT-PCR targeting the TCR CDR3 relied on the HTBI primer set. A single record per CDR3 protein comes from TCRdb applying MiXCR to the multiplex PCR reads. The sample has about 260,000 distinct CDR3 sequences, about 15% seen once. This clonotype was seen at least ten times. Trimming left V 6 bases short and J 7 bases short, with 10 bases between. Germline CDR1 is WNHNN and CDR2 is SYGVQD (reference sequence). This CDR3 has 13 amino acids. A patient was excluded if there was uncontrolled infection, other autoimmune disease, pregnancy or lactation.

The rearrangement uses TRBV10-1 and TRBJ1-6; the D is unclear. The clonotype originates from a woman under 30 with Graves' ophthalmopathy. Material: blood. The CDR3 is CASRADLNSPLHF. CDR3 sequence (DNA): TGCGCCAGCAGGGCTGACCTGAATTCACCCCTCCACTTT.